The 4 T cell receptor beta chains presented below share a single source sample, sequenced in a study of vaccination and CD4 T cells after COVID-19. Their antigens are not known. The Oncomine TCR Beta short-read assay sequenced DNA from cultured CD4+ T cells. MiXCR, run by TCRdb on the PCR reads, gives a single entry per CDR3 protein. The table shows about 7,100 distinct CDR3 sequences, with more than 45% occurring only once. Treatment meaning: approximately 10-day PBMC culture with coronavirus spike peptide pools or control peptides (ViraFEST assay). Those CD4+ T cells from the unexposed donor predate the COVID-19 pandemic (2011-2018). Sequenced input: CD4+ T cells from blood, cultured in vitro. The receptors derive from a human donor in good health.

V and J are TRBV10-3 and TRBJ1-1, with a possible D match to TRBD1 (6 bases). This CDR3 has 14 residues. V shed 10 bases and J shed 5 bases, with 20 bases lying between them. Germline V gives CDR1 ENHRY, CDR2 SYGVKD. The chain's CDR3 is CATEGVGRTTEAFF. In DNA, the CDR3 is TGTGCCACCGAGGGGGTAGGCCGAACAACTGAAGCTTTCTTT.

The rearrangement uses TRBV6-1 and TRBJ2-5, with 10 nucleotides matching TRBD1. V trimming: 6 bases; J trimming: 4 bases; junction bases outside the gene matches: 5. Germline V gene lookup returns CDR1 MNHNS and CDR2 SASEGT. This CDR3 is built from 14 residues. The CDR3 here is CASRFGQGGETQYF. DNA for the CDR3: TGTGCCAGCAGATTTGGACAGGGGGGAGAGACCCAGTACTTC.

This clonotype was observed a handful of times. The V gene is TRBV20-1, the J gene TRBJ1-6; 9 nucleotides align to TRBD1. The J segment lost 10 bases and the V segment lost 6 bases, leaving 7 bases of the junction unmatched. The CDR3 consists of 13 residues. Germline values: CDR1 DFQATT, CDR2 SNEGSKA (reference sequence). The CDR3 DNA reads as TGCAGTGCCCTGGGGACAGGGCGATCACCCCTCCACTTT. Translated, it gives CSALGTGRSPLHF.

The J gene is TRBJ1-1, the V gene TRBV6-1, with 9 bases identical to TRBD1. After removal of 6 bases from V and 1 base from J, the junction contained 6 bases not matched to a gene. The CDR3 is 15 amino acids. Germline CDR1 and CDR2: MNHNS and SASEGT. CDR3 region: CASSTGGFANTEAFF. CDR3 DNA sequence: TGTGCCAGCAGCACAGGGGGCTTTGCGAACACTGAAGCTTTCTTT.